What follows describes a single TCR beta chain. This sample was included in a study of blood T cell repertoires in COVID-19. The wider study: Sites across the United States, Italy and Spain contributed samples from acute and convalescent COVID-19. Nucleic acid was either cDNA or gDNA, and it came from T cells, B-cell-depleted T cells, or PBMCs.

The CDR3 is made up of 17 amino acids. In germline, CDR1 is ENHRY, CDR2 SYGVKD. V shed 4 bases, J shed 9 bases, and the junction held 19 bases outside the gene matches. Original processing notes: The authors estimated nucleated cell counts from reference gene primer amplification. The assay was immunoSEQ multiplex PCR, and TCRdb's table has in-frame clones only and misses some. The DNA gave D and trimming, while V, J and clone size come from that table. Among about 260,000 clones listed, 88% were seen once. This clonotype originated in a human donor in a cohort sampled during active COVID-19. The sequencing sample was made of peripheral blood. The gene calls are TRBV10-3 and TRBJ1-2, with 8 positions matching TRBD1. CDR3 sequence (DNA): TGTGCCATCAGTGCGGCGGGACAGGTTGGATTTGGCGATCGCTACACCTTC. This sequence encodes CAISAAGQVGFGDRYTF.